This T cell receptor beta chain emerged from a study of blood T cell repertoires in COVID-19. Background on the study: Specimens from acute and convalescent COVID-19 originated in the United States, Italy and Spain. T cells, B-cell-depleted T cells, or PBMCs provided the cDNA or gDNA that served as material.

The CDR3 loop spans 14 amino acids. V gave up 6 bases and J gave up 2 bases; unmatched junction bases: 2. Germline CDR1 and CDR2: MNHEY and SVGAGI. Per the authors' pipeline: Reference gene primer amplification in the assay estimated nucleated cell counts. The assay was immunoSEQ multiplex PCR, and TCRdb's table has in-frame clones only and misses some. V, J and clone size derive from that table, while D and trimming were established from the DNA sequence. In the table there are under 250,000 clones, 85% of which are singletons. Sequenced input: peripheral blood. The chain has TRBV6-5 and TRBJ2-7; TRBD2 agrees at 12 bases. This receptor was identified in a woman in her fifties or sixties with active or convalescent COVID-19. CDR3 protein: CASSRTSGTYEQYF. CDR3 DNA: TGTGCCAGCAGCCGGACTAGCGGGACCTACGAGCAGTACTTC.